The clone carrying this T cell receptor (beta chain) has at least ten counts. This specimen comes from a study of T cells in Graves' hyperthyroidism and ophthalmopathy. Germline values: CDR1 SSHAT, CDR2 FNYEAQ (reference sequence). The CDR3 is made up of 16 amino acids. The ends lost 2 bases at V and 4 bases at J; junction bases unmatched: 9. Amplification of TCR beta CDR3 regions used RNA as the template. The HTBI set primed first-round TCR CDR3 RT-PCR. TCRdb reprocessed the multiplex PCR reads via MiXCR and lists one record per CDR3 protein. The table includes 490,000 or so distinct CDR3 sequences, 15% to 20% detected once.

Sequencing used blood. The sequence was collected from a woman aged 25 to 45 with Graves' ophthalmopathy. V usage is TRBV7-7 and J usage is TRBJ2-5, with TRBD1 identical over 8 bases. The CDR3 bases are TGTGCCAGCAGCTTAACCCCCGGACAGGGACGAGAGACCCAGTACTTC. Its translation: CASSLTPGQGRETQYF.